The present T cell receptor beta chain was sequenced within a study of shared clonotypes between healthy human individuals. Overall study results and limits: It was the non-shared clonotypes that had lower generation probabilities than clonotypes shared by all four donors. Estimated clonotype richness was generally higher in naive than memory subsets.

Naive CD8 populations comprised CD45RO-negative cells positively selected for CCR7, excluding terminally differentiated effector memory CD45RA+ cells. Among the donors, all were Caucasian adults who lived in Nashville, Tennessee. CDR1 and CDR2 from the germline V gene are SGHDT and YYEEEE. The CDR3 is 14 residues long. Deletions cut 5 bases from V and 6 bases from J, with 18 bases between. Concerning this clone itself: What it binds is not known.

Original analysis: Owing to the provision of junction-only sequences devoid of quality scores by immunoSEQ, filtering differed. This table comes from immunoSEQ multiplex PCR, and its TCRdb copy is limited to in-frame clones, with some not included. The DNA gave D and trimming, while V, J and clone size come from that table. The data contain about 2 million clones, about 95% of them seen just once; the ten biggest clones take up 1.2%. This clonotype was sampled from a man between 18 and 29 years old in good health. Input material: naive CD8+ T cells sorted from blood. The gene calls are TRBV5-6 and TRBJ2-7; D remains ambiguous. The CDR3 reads CASSYAESSFEQYF. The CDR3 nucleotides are TGTGCCAGCAGTTATGCGGAGTCCAGCTTCGAGCAGTACTTC.